The rows below give T cell receptor beta chains drawn from one sample of a study of a mutant IDH1 vaccine in newly diagnosed glioma. What these receptors recognize is not known. The protocol was immunoSEQ multiplex PCR, while the TCRdb copy is restricted to in-frame clones and leaves out a portion. The data hold 50,000 to 65,000 clones, with 75% to 90% observed a single time. Here the sequenced sample was PBMCs, taken from a glioma patient whose treatment included an IDH1 peptide vaccine. These receptors came from a woman in her forties or fifties with glioma. Each CDR3 is given with its conserved first and last residue. D genes are given only for firm matches. Size is omitted from some rows. Given values are once, few, many or a class for expanded clones.

>NA|TRBD1|TRBV7-2|TRBJ1-2
TGTGCCAGCAGCTCCGGGACAGGGCTCTATGGCTACACCTTC
CASSSGTGLYGYTF
>NA|NA|TRBV9|TRBJ1-4
TGTGCCAGCAGCGCACCGGGTGAGAATGAAAAACTGTTTTTT
CASSAPGENEKLFF
>NA|TRBD1|TRBV5-5|TRBJ2-2
TGTGCCAGCAGCCGACCCGGGACAGGGGGCACCGGGGAGCTGTTTTTT
CASSRPGTGGTGELFF
>few|NA|TRBV5-1|TRBJ1-3
TGCGCCAGTGCTCCTGGAACAGGCGGGGGAGGCAACACCATATATTTT
CASAPGTGGGGNTIYF
>once|NA|TRBV5-6|TRBJ1-4
TGTGCCAGCAGCCATGGGGACCGCACAACTAATGAAAAACTGTTTTTT
CASSHGDRTTNEKLFF
>once|TRBD1|TRBV7-9|TRBJ1-6
TGTGCCAGCAGCCATACAGCAGGGGGCGGGTGGTATAATTCACCCCTCCACTTT
CASSHTAGGGWYNSPLHF
>few|NA|TRBV5-6|TRBJ2-2
TGTGCCAGCAGCTACCCGGGGACCAACACCGGGGAGCTGTTTTTT
CASSYPGTNTGELFF
>NA|TRBD2|TRBV19|TRBJ2-1
TGTGCCAGTAGTATAATCGCGGGGGGAGCCTACAATGAGCAGTTCTTC
CASSIIAGGAYNEQFF
>NA|NA|TRBV7-8|TRBJ2-1
TGTGCCAGCAGCTTAATCGGTACTGAGCAGTTCTTC
CASSLIGTEQFF
>NA|TRBD1|TRBV5-1|TRBJ2-5
TGCGCCAGCAGCTCTGGACAGGGCCGAGAGACCCAGTACTTC
CASSSGQGRETQYF
>NA|NA|TRBV2|TRBJ2-5
TGTGCCAGCAGCGATCGAGGTCTACAATTAGAGACCCAGTACTTC
CASSDRGLQLETQYF
>NA|TRBD1|TRBV6-1|TRBJ2-7
TGTGCCAGCAGGGCCGGGACAGGGGGTACCTACGAGCAGTACTTC
CASRAGTGGTYEQYF
>few|TRBD1|TRBV4-1|TRBJ1-3
TGCGCCAGCAGCCAAAGCGACAGGGGCTACGCTGGAAACACCATATATTTT
CASSQSDRGYAGNTIYF
>NA|NA|TRBV5-6|TRBJ2-1
TGTGCCAGCAGCTTGAGAAATGGTGAGCAGTTCTTC
CASSLRNGEQFF
>NA|NA|TRBV6-5|TRBJ1-5
TGTGCCAGCAGCCCTCGGATTAGCAATCAGCCCCAGCATTTT
CASSPRISNQPQHF
>few|NA|TRBV20-1|TRBJ2-7
TGCAGTGCTCAACCGACGGCAGAGCAGTACTTC
CSAQPTAEQYF
>NA|NA|TRBV7-2|TRBJ2-1
TGTGCCAGCCTCTTAGAAGCGGAGGATGAGCAGTTCTTC
CASLLEAEDEQFF
>NA|NA|TRBV25-1|TRBJ2-6
TGTGCCAGCAGTGAATGGGCCAACGTCCTGACTTTC
CASSEWANVLTF
>few|TRBD1|TRBV9|TRBJ2-2
TGTGCCAGCAGTCCTTTGACAGGGTCCGGGGAGCTGTTTTTT
CASSPLTGSGELFF
>once|NA|TRBV19|TRBJ1-1
TGTGCCAGTAGTTTTGACAGAATGAACACTGAAGCTTTCTTT
CASSFDRMNTEAFF
>NA|NA|TRBV9|TRBJ1-1
TGTGCCAGCAGCGAAGACAACTCGGCGAAAGCTTTCTTT
CASSEDNSAKAFF
>once|TRBD1|TRBV5-1|TRBJ2-2
TGCGCCAGCAGTTCCGGGACAGTAACCGGGGAGCTGTTTTTT
CASSSGTVTGELFF
>NA|TRBD2|TRBV9|TRBJ2-2
TGTGCCAGCAGCGATGACGGGGGGGCGTGGACCGGGGAGCTGTTTTTT
CASSDDGGAWTGELFF
>NA|NA|TRBV29-1|TRBJ1-5
TGCAGCGTGGGCGAGGCGGAGCCCCAGCATTTT
CSVGEAEPQHF
>NA|TRBD2|TRBV11-2|TRBJ2-2
TGTGCCAGCAGCTTAGACTCGCGGGGGGCGTTCACCGGGGAGCTGTTTTTT
CASSLDSRGAFTGELFF
>NA|NA|TRBV2|TRBJ1-5
TGTGCCTGTAGGGAGGGGCCCGTTCAGCCCCAGCATTTT
CACREGPVQPQHF
>NA|NA|TRBV7-2|TRBJ1-6
TGTGCCAGCAGCTTCTTGAGCAATTCACCCCTCCACTTT
CASSFLSNSPLHF
>NA|TRBD2|TRBV2|TRBJ2-5
TGTGCCAGCAGTGCTCGACTAGCGGGGGGGCATGAGACCCAGTACTTC
CASSARLAGGHETQYF
>few|NA|TRBV6-5|TRBJ1-5
TGTGCCAGCAGTTACAGGAGCAATCAGCCCCAGCATTTT
CASSYRSNQPQHF
>NA|NA|TRBV30|TRBJ1-1
TGTGCCTGGAGACAGGACACTGAAGCTTTCTTT
CAWRQDTEAFF
>NA|NA|TRBV28|TRBJ2-7
TGTGCCGGGGGCGATACCTACGAGCAGTACTTC
CAGGDTYEQYF